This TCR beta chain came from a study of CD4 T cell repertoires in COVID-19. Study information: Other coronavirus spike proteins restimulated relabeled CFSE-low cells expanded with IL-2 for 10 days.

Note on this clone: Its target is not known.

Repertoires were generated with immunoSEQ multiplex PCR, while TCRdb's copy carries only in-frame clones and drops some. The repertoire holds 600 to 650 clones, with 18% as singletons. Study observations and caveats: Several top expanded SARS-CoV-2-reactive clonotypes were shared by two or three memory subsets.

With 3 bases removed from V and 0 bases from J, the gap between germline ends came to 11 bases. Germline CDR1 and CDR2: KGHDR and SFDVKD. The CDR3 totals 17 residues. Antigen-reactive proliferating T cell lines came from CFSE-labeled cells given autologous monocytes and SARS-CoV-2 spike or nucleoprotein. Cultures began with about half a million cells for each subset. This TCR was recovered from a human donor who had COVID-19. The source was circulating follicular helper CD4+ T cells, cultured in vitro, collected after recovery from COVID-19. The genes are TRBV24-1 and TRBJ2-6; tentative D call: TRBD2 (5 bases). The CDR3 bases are TGTGCCACCAGTGATGTCTCGGGGAGCTCTGGGGCCAACGTCCTGACTTTC. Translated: CATSDVSGSSGANVLTF.